A single TCR beta chain is shown here with its context. Its specificity is unknown. V lost 1 base and J 5 bases, leaving 3 bases between the germline ends. CDR3 length equals 12 residues. Germline V lookup: CDR1 SGDLS, CDR2 YYNGEE. This specimen comes from a study of STAT5B mutations in CD4+ large granular lymphocyte leukemia. Study-level information: The CDR3 'QG' motif was associated with a particular HLA allele among healthy donors. Study-wide points: Main leukemic clonotypes were patient-specific, but 20% to 25% appeared at low frequency elsewhere.

TCRdb keeps only in-frame clones here, not all; method: immunoSEQ multiplex PCR. The sample has about 35,000 clones; roughly 80% are singletons. V is TRBV9 and J is TRBJ2-2; D is unresolved. This receptor was taken from a human donor in good health. Sequencing was performed on CD4+ T cells from blood buffy coats. This chain's CDR3 is CASSVKTGELFF. The DNA for the CDR3 is TGTGCCAGCAGCGTAAAGACCGGGGAGCTGTTTTTT.